This T cell receptor beta chain was sequenced in a study of CD4 T cells in relation to SARS-CoV-2 and coronaviruses (dated by TCRdb to the early 2020s). In terms of the full investigation: In the ViraFEST assay, PBMCs were cultured with antigen for less than eleven days, after which TCR beta CDR3s were sequenced to identify clonal expansions specific to the antigen. Patient-derived lymphoblastoid cell lines were used to map the HLA restriction of shared crossreactive spike epitopes. The roughly 12 convalescent patients included 8 males and 4 females; two subjects were Hispanic. Samples from three pre-COVID donors and the naive versus memory experiments were sequenced with the Adaptive Biotechnologies TCR-sequencing kit; other data were Illumina-based. Across all 12 patients in the full convalescent cohort, ages ranged from about 21 to 75 years, with a median of 38. At the level of individual TCR clonotypes, the study measured memory CD4+ T cell crossreactivity between SARS-CoV-2 spike protein and common cold coronavirus spike proteins. A different TCR-beta assay, based on Illumina, was used to sequence expansion assays from other donors in the study. Results and caveats for the whole study, not just this receptor: Because the crossreactivity analysis focused on spike protein, crossreactivity against other viral proteins was not assessed. No donor contributed both pre-pandemic and post-infection samples, which limited tracing the source of pre-existing responses. In about 60% of donors, memory CD4+ clonotypes turned up that crossrecognized SARS-CoV-2 and at least one common cold coronavirus spike. Sequencing naive versus memory cells indicated that the assay picks up memory recall responses, not primary responses primed during culture. Small numbers of patients and of tested TCRs were a limitation of the study. Significantly weaker SARS-CoV-2-driven expansion was shown by crossreactive clones than by monoreactive clones, consistent with antigenic imprinting.

With regard to this clone: Its antigen has not been determined. No much larger clone exists at a distance of one base, and base qualities are not known.

Survey-level immunoSEQ TCR-beta sequencing was performed on DNA from CEF-cultured naive and memory CD4+ T cells. The authors' pipeline ran thus. During preprocessing, nonproductive sequences were removed, along with CDR3s that did not begin with C, did not end with F or W, or were shorter than 7 amino acids. The MANAFEST web app was used to call antigen-specific clonotypes on the basis of expansion compared with the reference and with other culture wells. To be counted as positive, a clone had to show significant expansion compared with the reference culture, at an FDR below 0.05, in 2 of 3 replicate wells. To be called positive, a clone also had to show significant expansion compared with every other tandem well and an odds ratio greater than 5. Cultured and uncultured naive and memory CD4+ repertoires were searched for CDR3s previously identified as spike- and CEF-reactive. Pairwise Levenshtein distance, computed with the stringdist R package after three terminal residues were trimmed from each end, was used as the measure of CDR3 homology. TCRdb's version of the immuneACCESS table is confined to in-frame rearrangements and falls short of the full clone set. An unresolved V gene accounts for under half of the shortfall where checked; the remainder is of unknown origin. The V and J calls and the clone size are those of that table, but D and trimming were determined from the DNA. In this sample the table shows fewer than 45,000 clones, 84% of which occur a single time. The biggest ten clones account for around 1.2% of the sample.

From cysteine to phenylalanine, the CDR3 is 16 amino acids long. Of all the DNA, just the CDR3 is kept, 48 bases in frame from base 1. The germline V gene gives CDR1 as SNHLY and CDR2 as FYNNEI. V has 7 bases trimmed and J has 0 bases trimmed; junction bases matching no gene number 8. Naive and memory CD4+ T cells were separated from cryopreserved PBMCs by first enriching for CD4 and then performing EasySep naive CD4+ T cell enrichment. Sorted naive or memory CD4+ T cells (about 100,000) were grown at a 1:1 ratio with T cell-depleted PBMCs and CEF peptides for about nine days. Triplicate replicate wells were generally used for each peptide culture condition. Ficoll-Paque PLUS gradient centrifugation was used to isolate PBMCs from either whole blood or leukapheresis product. PBMCs were either cryopreserved at -140°C or used fresh in the expansion assay. The QIAamp Micro DNA Kit was used to extract genomic DNA from the CD4+ T cells.

What was sequenced was naive CD4+ T cells from PBMCs, cultured in vitro. Interpreted using the paper, the cell subset or site label stands for: naive CD4+ T cells isolated by negative enrichment. The sequence joins TRBV2 to TRBJ2-7; 11 middle bases align to TRBD1. The TCR comes from an adult with COVID-19. CDR3 reads: CASTPEGQGASYEQYF. The DNA sequence is as follows: TGTGCCAGCACTCCAGAAGGACAGGGGGCCTCCTACGAGCAGTACTTC.